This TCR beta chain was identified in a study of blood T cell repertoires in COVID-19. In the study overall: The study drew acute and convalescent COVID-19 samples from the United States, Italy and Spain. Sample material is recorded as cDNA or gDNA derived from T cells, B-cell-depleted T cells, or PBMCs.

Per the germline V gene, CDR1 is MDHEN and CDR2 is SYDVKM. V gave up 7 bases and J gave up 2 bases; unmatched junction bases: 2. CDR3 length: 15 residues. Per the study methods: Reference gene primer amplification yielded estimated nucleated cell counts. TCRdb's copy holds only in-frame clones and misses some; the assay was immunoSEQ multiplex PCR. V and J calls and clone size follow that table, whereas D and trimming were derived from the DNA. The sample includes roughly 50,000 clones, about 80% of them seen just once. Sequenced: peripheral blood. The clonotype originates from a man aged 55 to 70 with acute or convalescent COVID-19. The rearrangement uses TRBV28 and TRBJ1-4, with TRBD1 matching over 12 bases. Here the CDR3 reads CASTGTGGTNEKLFF. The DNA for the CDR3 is TGTGCCAGCACAGGGACAGGGGGCACTAATGAAAAACTGTTTTTT.